This T cell receptor beta chain is from a study of blood T cell repertoires in COVID-19. Study details: From the United States, Italy and Spain came samples of acute and convalescent COVID-19.

Notes on this clone: Other nucleotide sequences from this sample produce the same CDR3.

The table came from immunoSEQ multiplex PCR; TCRdb's copy has only in-frame clones and leaves some out. The table has about 160,000 clones, around four fifths seen once. Participant ages covered about 18 to 90 years across 24 US areas. This CDR3 is built from 13 residues. The V end lost 0 bases, the J end lost 8 bases, and 11 bases lay between the germline ends. CDR1 is SGHRS, CDR2 YFSETQ, per germline. The chain combines TRBV5-1 with TRBJ1-2; D gene unclear. Sequences were obtained from PBMCs or T cells enriched from blood (not recorded which). This sequence originates from a woman aged 50 to 60 who had recovered from COVID-19. The CDR3 region is CASSLEQAYGYTF. The CDR3 nucleotides read TGCGCCAGCAGCTTGGAGCAAGCTTACGGCTACACCTTC.